This T cell receptor (beta chain) was captured by sequencing in a study of blood T cell repertoires in COVID-19. Authors' processing steps: By means of reference gene primer amplification, nucleated cell counts were estimated. The table came from immunoSEQ multiplex PCR; TCRdb's copy has only in-frame clones and leaves some out. The DNA gave D and trimming, while V, J and clone size come from that table. Among 130,000 to 150,000 clones listed, roughly 84% were seen once. The sequencing sample was made of PBMCs or T cells enriched from blood (not recorded which). The clonotype originates from a woman between 45 and 65 years old who had been exposed to COVID-19.

CDR3: CASSTGVGYTF. The DNA for the CDR3 is TGTGCCAGCAGTACAGGGGTAGGCTACACCTTC. The chain recombines TRBV12-3 or TRBV12-4 with TRBJ1-2; 7 nucleotides align to TRBD1. The CDR3 is made up of 11 amino acids. The ends lost 5 bases at V and 8 bases at J; junction bases unmatched: 2.